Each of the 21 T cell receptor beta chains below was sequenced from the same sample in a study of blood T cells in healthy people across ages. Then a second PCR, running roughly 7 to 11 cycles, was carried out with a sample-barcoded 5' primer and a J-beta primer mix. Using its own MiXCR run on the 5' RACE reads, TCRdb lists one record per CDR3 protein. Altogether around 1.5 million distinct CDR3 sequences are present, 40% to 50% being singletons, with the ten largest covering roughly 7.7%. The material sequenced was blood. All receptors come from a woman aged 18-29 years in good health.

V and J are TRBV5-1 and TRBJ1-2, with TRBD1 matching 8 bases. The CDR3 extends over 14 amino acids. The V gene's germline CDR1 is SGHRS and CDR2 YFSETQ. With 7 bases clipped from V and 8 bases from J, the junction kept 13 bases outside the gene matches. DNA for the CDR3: TGCGCCAGCGGGGCGTTGACAGGGGCTAAAGGCTACACCTTC. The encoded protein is CASGALTGAKGYTF.

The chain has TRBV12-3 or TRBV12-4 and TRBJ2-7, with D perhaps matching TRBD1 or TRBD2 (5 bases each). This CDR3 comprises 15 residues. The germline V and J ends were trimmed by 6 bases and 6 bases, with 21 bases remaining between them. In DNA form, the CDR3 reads TGTGCCAGCAGCTCGGGGCAAAAAAGCCCGGGCGAGCAGTACTTC. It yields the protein CASSSGQKSPGEQYF.

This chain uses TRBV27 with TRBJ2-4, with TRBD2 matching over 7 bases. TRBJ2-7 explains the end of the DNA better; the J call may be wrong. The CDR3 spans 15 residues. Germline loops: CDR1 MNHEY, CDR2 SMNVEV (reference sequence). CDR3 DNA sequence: TGTGCCAGCAGTCCCAGGACTAGGGTAAACTACGAGCAGTACTTC. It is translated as CASSPRTRVNYEQYF.

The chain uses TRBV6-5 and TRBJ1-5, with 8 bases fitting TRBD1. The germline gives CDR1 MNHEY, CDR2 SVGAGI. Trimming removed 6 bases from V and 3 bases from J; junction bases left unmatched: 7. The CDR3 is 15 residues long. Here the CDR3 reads CASSPYRGVNQPQHF. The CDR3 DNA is TGTGCCAGCAGCCCCTACAGGGGGGTCAATCAGCCCCAGCATTTT.

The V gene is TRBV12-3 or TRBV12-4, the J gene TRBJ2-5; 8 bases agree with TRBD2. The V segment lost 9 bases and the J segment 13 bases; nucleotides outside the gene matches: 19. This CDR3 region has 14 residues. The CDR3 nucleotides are TGTGCCAGTTCGATGGGGCTAGCGGGCCACGAGCGGTACTTC. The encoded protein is CASSMGLAGHERYF.

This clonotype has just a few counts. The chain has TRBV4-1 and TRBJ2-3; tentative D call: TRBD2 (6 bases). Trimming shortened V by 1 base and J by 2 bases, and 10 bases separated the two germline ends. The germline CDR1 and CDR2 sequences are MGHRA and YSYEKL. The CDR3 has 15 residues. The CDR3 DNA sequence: TGCGCCAGCAGCCAAGCGGGACTTTACACAGATACGCAGTATTTT. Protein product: CASSQAGLYTDTQYF.

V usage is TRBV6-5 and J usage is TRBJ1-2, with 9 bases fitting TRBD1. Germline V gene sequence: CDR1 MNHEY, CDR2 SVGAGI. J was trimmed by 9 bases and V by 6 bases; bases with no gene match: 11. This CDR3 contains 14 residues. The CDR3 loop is CASSRDREGGSYTF. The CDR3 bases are TGTGCCAGCAGCCGGGACAGGGAAGGGGGGAGCTACACCTTC.

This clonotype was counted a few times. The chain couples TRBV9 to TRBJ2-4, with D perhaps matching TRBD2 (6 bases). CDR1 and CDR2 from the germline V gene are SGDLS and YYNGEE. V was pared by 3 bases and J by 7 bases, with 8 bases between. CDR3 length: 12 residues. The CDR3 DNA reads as TGTGCCAGCAGCGAGGGGAGGAACATTCAGTACTTC. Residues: CASSEGRNIQYF.

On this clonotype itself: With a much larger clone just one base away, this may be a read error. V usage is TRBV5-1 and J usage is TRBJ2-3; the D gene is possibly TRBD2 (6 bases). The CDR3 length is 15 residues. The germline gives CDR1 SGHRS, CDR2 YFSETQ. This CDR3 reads CANSPDYPNTDTQYF. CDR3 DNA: TGCGCCAACAGCCCGGACTACCCCAACACAGATACGCAGTATTTT.

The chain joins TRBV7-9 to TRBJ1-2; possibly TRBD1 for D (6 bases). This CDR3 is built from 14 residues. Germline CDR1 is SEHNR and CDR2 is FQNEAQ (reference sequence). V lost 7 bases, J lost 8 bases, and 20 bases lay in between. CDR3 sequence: CASTHPLDRGGYTF. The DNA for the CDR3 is TGTGCCAGCACCCACCCGTTGGACAGAGGAGGCTACACCTTC.

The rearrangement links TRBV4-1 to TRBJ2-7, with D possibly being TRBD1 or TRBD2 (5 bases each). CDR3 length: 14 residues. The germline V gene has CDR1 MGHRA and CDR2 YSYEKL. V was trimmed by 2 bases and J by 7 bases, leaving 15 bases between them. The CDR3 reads CASSQKRGGGEQYF. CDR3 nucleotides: TGCGCCAGCAGCCAAAAGAGGGGCGGCGGGGAGCAGTACTTC.

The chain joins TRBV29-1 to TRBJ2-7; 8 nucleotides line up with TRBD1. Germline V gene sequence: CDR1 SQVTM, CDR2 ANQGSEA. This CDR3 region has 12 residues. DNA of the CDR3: TGCATCACGGGACAGGCCAACAATGAGCAGTACTTC. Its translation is CITGQANNEQYF.

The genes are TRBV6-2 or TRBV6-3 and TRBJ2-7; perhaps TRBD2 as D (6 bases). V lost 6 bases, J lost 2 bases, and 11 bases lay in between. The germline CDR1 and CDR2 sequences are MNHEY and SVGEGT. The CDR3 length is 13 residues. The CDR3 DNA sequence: TGTGCCAGCAGCCGCGGGACCCCCTACGAGCAGTACTTC. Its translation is CASSRGTPYEQYF.

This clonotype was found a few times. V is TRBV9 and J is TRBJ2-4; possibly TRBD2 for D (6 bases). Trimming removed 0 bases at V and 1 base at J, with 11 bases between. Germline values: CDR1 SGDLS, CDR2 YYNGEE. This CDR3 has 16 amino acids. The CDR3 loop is CASSVEPGRAKNIQYF. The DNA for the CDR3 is TGTGCCAGCAGCGTAGAACCAGGGAGGGCCAAAAACATTCAGTACTTC.

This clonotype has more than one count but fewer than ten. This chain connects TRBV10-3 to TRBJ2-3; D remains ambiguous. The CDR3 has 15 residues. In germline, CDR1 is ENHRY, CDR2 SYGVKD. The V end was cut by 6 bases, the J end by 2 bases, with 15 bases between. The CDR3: CAISDRRPFTDTQYF. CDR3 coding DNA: TGTGCCATCAGCGACCGACGACCATTCACAGATACGCAGTATTTT.

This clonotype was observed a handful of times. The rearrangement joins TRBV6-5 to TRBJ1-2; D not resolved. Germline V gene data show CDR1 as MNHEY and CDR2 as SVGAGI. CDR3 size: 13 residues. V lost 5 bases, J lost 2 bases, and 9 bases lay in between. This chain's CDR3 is CASSVDVNYGYTF. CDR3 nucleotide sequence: TGTGCCAGCAGTGTTGACGTAAACTATGGCTACACCTTC.

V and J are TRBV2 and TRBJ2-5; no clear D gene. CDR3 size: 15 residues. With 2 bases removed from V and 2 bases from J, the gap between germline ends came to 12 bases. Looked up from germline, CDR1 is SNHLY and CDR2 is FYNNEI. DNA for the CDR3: TGTGCCAGCAGTGAACCCAGCCGTGGGCAAGAGACCCAGTACTTC. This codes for CASSEPSRGQETQYF.

Written as DNA, the CDR3 is TGTGCCAGCAGGTCCGGGGCCGGGGAGCTGTTTTTT. Protein sequence: CASRSGAGELFF. The chain recombines TRBV11-3 with TRBJ2-2; tentative D call: TRBD2 (5 bases). V was trimmed by 6 bases and J by 6 bases, leaving 8 bases between them. This CDR3 spans 12 amino acids. Germline lookup yields CDR1 SGHNT and CDR2 YENEEA.

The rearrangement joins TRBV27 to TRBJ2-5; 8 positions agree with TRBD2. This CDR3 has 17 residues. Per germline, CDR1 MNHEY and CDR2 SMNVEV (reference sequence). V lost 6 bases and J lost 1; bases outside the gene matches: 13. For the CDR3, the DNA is TGTGCCAGCAGCCGAAGGCCGGGGGGGAATTCCCAAGAGACCCAGTACTTC. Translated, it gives CASSRRPGGNSQETQYF.

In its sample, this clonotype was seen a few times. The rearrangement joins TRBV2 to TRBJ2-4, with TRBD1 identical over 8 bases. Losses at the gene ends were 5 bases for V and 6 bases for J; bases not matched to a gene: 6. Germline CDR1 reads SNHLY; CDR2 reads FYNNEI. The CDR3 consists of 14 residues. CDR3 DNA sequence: TGTGCCAGCAGTTTCCAGGGGGCTCTAAACATTCAGTACTTC. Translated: CASSFQGALNIQYF.

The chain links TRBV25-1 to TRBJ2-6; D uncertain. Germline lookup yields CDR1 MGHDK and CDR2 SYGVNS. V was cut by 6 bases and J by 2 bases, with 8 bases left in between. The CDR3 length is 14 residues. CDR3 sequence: CASSGQPGANVLTF. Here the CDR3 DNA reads TGTGCCAGCAGCGGTCAACCTGGGGCCAACGTCCTGACTTTC.